This T cell receptor (beta chain) appears in the sequencing data of a study of blood T cells in healthy people across ages. Study observations and caveats: No one knew whether donors had CMV, which possibly confounded expanded clonotype changes.

The authors ran a second PCR of about 6 to 11 cycles using a sample-barcoded 5' primer and a J-beta primer mix. TCRdb redid the calling of the 5' RACE reads with MiXCR, one entry per CDR3 protein. Here the sample spans 800,000 to 950,000 distinct CDR3 sequences, about 27% being singletons. From germline, CDR1 is MDHEN and CDR2 SYDVKM. This CDR3 contains 16 residues. Trimming removed 5 bases from V and 1 base from J, with 15 bases in between. This clonotype came up a few times. Its antigen is still unknown. A further study also used this sample, focusing on T cells of mothers and their children. That paper states: Researchers report slightly higher, though non-significant, overlap in related mother-child pairs than in unrelated pairs.

The receptor's source is a woman in her 40s in good health. The chain uses TRBV28 and TRBJ2-1, with a possible D match to TRBD1 (6 bases). Sequencing was performed on blood. Here the CDR3 reads CASSPRGRGSYNEQFF. Here the CDR3 DNA reads TGTGCCAGCAGTCCAAGGGGTAGGGGGTCCTACAATGAGCAGTTCTTC.